This is a list of T cell receptor beta chains from one sample in a study of CD8+ T cells in alopecia areata. Method: immunoSEQ multiplex PCR; TCRdb's copy keeps in-frame clones and lacks some. The table includes some 240,000 clones, more than 45% detected once. Sample: CD4+ T cells sorted from blood, taken at week 0. The receptors come from a human donor with alopecia areata. The CDR3 runs from the conserved cysteine through the conserved F or W. The D gene is left open where the match is weak. Clone size is given for some rows only: seen once, a few or many times, or a class if the clone is expanded.

CDR3nt: TGCGCCAGCAGCTTCGGCTTCCAAGAGACCCAGTACTTC
CDR3aa: CASSFGFQETQYF
abundance: -
d_gene: -
len: 13
v_gene: TRBV5-1
j_gene: TRBJ2-5

CDR3nt: TGTGCCAGCAGCCCCCAGGTGGCCCCAGGCTACAATGAGCAGTTCTTC
CDR3aa: CASSPQVAPGYNEQFF
abundance: -
d_gene: -
len: 16
v_gene: TRBV7-3
j_gene: TRBJ2-1

CDR3nt: TGTGCCAGCAGCCCCTCGGACAGGGGGTCGCGGCACGAGCAGTACTTC
CDR3aa: CASSPSDRGSRHEQYF
abundance: -
d_gene: TRBD1
len: 16
v_gene: TRBV7-9
j_gene: TRBJ2-7

CDR3nt: TGTGCCTGGAGAGGGGGAAACACTGAAGCTTTCTTT
CDR3aa: CAWRGGNTEAFF
abundance: few
d_gene: -
len: 12
v_gene: TRBV30
j_gene: TRBJ1-1

CDR3nt: TGTGCCAGCAGAACTGACAGCCGCAACTATGGCTACACCTTC
CDR3aa: CASRTDSRNYGYTF
abundance: once
d_gene: -
len: 14
v_gene: TRBV7-8
j_gene: TRBJ1-2

CDR3nt: TGCGCCAGCAGCCAAGATCGGTTTCTAAGGGAGACCCAGTACTTC
CDR3aa: CASSQDRFLRETQYF
abundance: -
d_gene: -
len: 15
v_gene: TRBV4-1
j_gene: TRBJ2-5

CDR3nt: TGTGCCAGCAGTGAAACGAGACAGGGGGCAAATTCACCCCTCCACTTT
CDR3aa: CASSETRQGANSPLHF
abundance: -
d_gene: TRBD1
len: 16
v_gene: TRBV25-1
j_gene: TRBJ1-6

CDR3nt: TGCGCCAGCAGCCAAGTTGCCCCTGGCCCCAATCAGCCCCAGCATTTT
CDR3aa: CASSQVAPGPNQPQHF
abundance: -
d_gene: -
len: 16
v_gene: TRBV4-1
j_gene: TRBJ1-5

CDR3nt: TGTGCCTTCCGGGGACCCGGTGGCACTGAAGCTTTCTTT
CDR3aa: CAFRGPGGTEAFF
abundance: -
d_gene: -
len: 13
v_gene: TRBV30
j_gene: TRBJ1-1

CDR3nt: TGTGCCAGCTCACCCGGGACAGGGGGCACTAATGAAAAACTGTTTTTT
CDR3aa: CASSPGTGGTNEKLFF
abundance: -
d_gene: TRBD1
len: 16
v_gene: TRBV18
j_gene: TRBJ1-4

CDR3nt: TGTGCCAGCAGCGTAGGCGTGGAACGGTCGTTCAACGAGCAGTACTTC
CDR3aa: CASSVGVERSFNEQYF
abundance: -
d_gene: -
len: 16
v_gene: TRBV9
j_gene: TRBJ2-7

CDR3nt: TGCAGCGTGCCCCAGGACAGTTCACATAGCGAGCAGTACTTC
CDR3aa: CSVPQDSSHSEQYF
abundance: few
d_gene: -
len: 14
v_gene: TRBV29-1
j_gene: TRBJ2-7

CDR3nt: TGTGCCAGCTCACGCCTCACCTCCGGGGACGAGCAGTACTTC
CDR3aa: CASSRLTSGDEQYF
abundance: -
d_gene: -
len: 14
v_gene: TRBV18
j_gene: TRBJ2-7

CDR3nt: TGTGCCTGGGAGGGGAAGGGGAGGAGGAACACAGATACGCAGTATTTT
CDR3aa: CAWEGKGRRNTDTQYF
abundance: -
d_gene: -
len: 16
v_gene: TRBV30
j_gene: TRBJ2-3

CDR3nt: TGTGCCCACGGGAGCTCCCATTCGCAAAGCTACGAGCAGTACTTC
CDR3aa: CAHGSSHSQSYEQYF
abundance: -
d_gene: -
len: 15
v_gene: TRBV30
j_gene: TRBJ2-7

CDR3nt: TGCGCCAGCAGCCGGCAGTACGAGCAGTACTTC
CDR3aa: CASSRQYEQYF
abundance: -
d_gene: -
len: 11
v_gene: TRBV5-1
j_gene: TRBJ2-7

CDR3nt: TGTGCCAGCAGCATTAGGGGCAGACCCACAGATACGCAGTATTTT
CDR3aa: CASSIRGRPTDTQYF
abundance: once
d_gene: -
len: 15
v_gene: TRBV11-2
j_gene: TRBJ2-3

CDR3nt: TGCAGTTGGACTAGCTCAAGAGATACGCAGTATTTT
CDR3aa: CSWTSSRDTQYF
abundance: -
d_gene: TRBD2
len: 12
v_gene: TRBV29-1
j_gene: TRBJ2-3

CDR3nt: TGTGCCACCACAACTAGCGGGGAAACAGATACGCAGTATTTT
CDR3aa: CATTTSGETDTQYF
abundance: few
d_gene: TRBD2
len: 14
v_gene: TRBV19
j_gene: TRBJ2-3

CDR3nt: TGTGCCAGCAGCCCACAGGGGACAGCCTATGGCTACACCTTC
CDR3aa: CASSPQGTAYGYTF
abundance: -
d_gene: TRBD1
len: 14
v_gene: TRBV14
j_gene: TRBJ1-2

CDR3nt: TGTGACCCGAACACTGAAGCTTTCTTT
CDR3aa: CDPNTEAFF
abundance: -
d_gene: -
len: 9
v_gene: TRBV30
j_gene: TRBJ1-1

CDR3nt: TGTGCCAGCAGCTCAATGACAGTACGCACAGATACGCAGTATTTT
CDR3aa: CASSSMTVRTDTQYF
abundance: -
d_gene: -
len: 15
v_gene: TRBV7-3
j_gene: TRBJ2-3

CDR3nt: TGTGCCTGGAGTCGCTCAGGGTGGGGCACTGAAGCTTTCTTT
CDR3aa: CAWSRSGWGTEAFF
abundance: -
d_gene: -
len: 14
v_gene: TRBV30
j_gene: TRBJ1-1

CDR3nt: TGTGCCAGCAGCGCGGGACAGGAGTACAATGAGCAGTTCTTC
CDR3aa: CASSAGQEYNEQFF
abundance: -
d_gene: TRBD1
len: 14
v_gene: TRBV11-1
j_gene: TRBJ2-1

CDR3nt: TGTGCCAGCAGCGGACAGACAGGGACCTACGAGCAGTACTTC
CDR3aa: CASSGQTGTYEQYF
abundance: few
d_gene: TRBD1
len: 14
v_gene: TRBV7-8
j_gene: TRBJ2-7

CDR3nt: TGTGCCAGCAGTCAAACCCATCGCTACACCTTC
CDR3aa: CASSQTHRYTF
abundance: -
d_gene: -
len: 11
v_gene: TRBV25-1
j_gene: TRBJ1-2

CDR3nt: TGTGCCTGGAGTAGGCAGGCGATAGCTAACTATGGCTACACCTTC
CDR3aa: CAWSRQAIANYGYTF
abundance: -
d_gene: -
len: 15
v_gene: TRBV30
j_gene: TRBJ1-2

CDR3nt: TGTGCCAGCAGTTTATCTGCAGGGGGAAATTCACCCCTCCACTTT
CDR3aa: CASSLSAGGNSPLHF
abundance: -
d_gene: TRBD1
len: 15
v_gene: TRBV27
j_gene: TRBJ1-6

CDR3nt: TGTGCCAGCACGATGGTACAGGGAGACTATGGCTACACCTTC
CDR3aa: CASTMVQGDYGYTF
abundance: -
d_gene: -
len: 14
v_gene: TRBV2
j_gene: TRBJ1-2

CDR3nt: TGTGCCAGCAGTAAGACTAGCGCAGTCGATACGCAGTATTTT
CDR3aa: CASSKTSAVDTQYF
abundance: -
d_gene: TRBD2
len: 14
v_gene: TRBV2
j_gene: TRBJ2-3

CDR3nt: TGCAGCGTCCTTCCAGACGGCAATCAGCCCCAGCATTTT
CDR3aa: CSVLPDGNQPQHF
abundance: -
d_gene: -
len: 13
v_gene: TRBV29-1
j_gene: TRBJ1-5

CDR3nt: TGCGCCAGCAGCTTTGGGTCGGGACAGATTAACTATGGCTACACCTTC
CDR3aa: CASSFGSGQINYGYTF
abundance: once
d_gene: TRBD1
len: 16
v_gene: TRBV5-1
j_gene: TRBJ1-2

CDR3nt: TGCGCCAGCCAGGAGGGGGGAGCCTACAATGAGCAGTTCTTC
CDR3aa: CASQEGGAYNEQFF
abundance: -
d_gene: -
len: 14
v_gene: TRBV4-1
j_gene: TRBJ2-1

CDR3nt: TGTGCCAGCTCACCGCCGGCCGGGACAGTAAACAATGAGCAGTTCTTC
CDR3aa: CASSPPAGTVNNEQFF
abundance: -
d_gene: TRBD1
len: 16
v_gene: TRBV18
j_gene: TRBJ2-1

CDR3nt: TGCGCCAGCAGCTTGGCGGGGGATACTGAAGCTTTCTTT
CDR3aa: CASSLAGDTEAFF
abundance: few
d_gene: -
len: 13
v_gene: TRBV5-1
j_gene: TRBJ1-1

CDR3nt: TGCGCCAGCAGCTTCGACAGGGTGTTGGGTACCTACGAGCAGTACTTC
CDR3aa: CASSFDRVLGTYEQYF
abundance: few
d_gene: TRBD1
len: 16
v_gene: TRBV5-1
j_gene: TRBJ2-7

CDR3nt: TGTGCCAGCAGTGAATGGGCGACAGCGAACACCGGGGAGCTGTTTTTT
CDR3aa: CASSEWATANTGELFF
abundance: -
d_gene: -
len: 16
v_gene: TRBV25-1
j_gene: TRBJ2-2

CDR3nt: TGTGCCAGCAGCCAACGGCCAGGGGGAGGTGAGCAGTTCTTC
CDR3aa: CASSQRPGGGEQFF
abundance: -
d_gene: -
len: 14
v_gene: TRBV14
j_gene: TRBJ2-1

CDR3nt: TGTGCCAGCAGCTTAGGGACAGAGATCGAGCAGTACTTC
CDR3aa: CASSLGTEIEQYF
abundance: -
d_gene: -
len: 13
v_gene: TRBV7-9
j_gene: TRBJ2-7

CDR3nt: TGTGCCAGCAGGGGATCAACAGGGGTAATCTACGAGCAGTACTTC
CDR3aa: CASRGSTGVIYEQYF
abundance: -
d_gene: TRBD1
len: 15
v_gene: TRBV2
j_gene: TRBJ2-7

CDR3nt: TGTGCCAGCAGCGTAAATGCGGGGGGCGCCTCCTACGAGCAGTACTTC
CDR3aa: CASSVNAGGASYEQYF
abundance: -
d_gene: TRBD2
len: 16
v_gene: TRBV9
j_gene: TRBJ2-7

CDR3nt: TGTGCCAGCGGGACTAGCGGTCGCCCAGATACGCAGTATTTT
CDR3aa: CASGTSGRPDTQYF
abundance: -
d_gene: TRBD2
len: 14
v_gene: TRBV27
j_gene: TRBJ2-3

CDR3nt: TGTGCCAGCAGCCTACCGCAGGCCCTTGAAGCTTTCTTT
CDR3aa: CASSLPQALEAFF
abundance: few
d_gene: -
len: 13
v_gene: TRBV5-4
j_gene: TRBJ1-1

CDR3nt: TGTGCCAGCAGCCATGGGACAGGGGATCGATACGAGCAGTACTTC
CDR3aa: CASSHGTGDRYEQYF
abundance: few
d_gene: TRBD1
len: 15
v_gene: TRBV5-5
j_gene: TRBJ2-7

CDR3nt: TGTGCCTGGAGTCGCTTTTGGGCCCTGGAGGGCTACGAGCAGTACTTC
CDR3aa: CAWSRFWALEGYEQYF
abundance: -
d_gene: -
len: 16
v_gene: TRBV30
j_gene: TRBJ2-7

CDR3nt: TGTGCCAGCAGCTACTCGGAGAGGGAATTCTACGAGCAGTACTTC
CDR3aa: CASSYSEREFYEQYF
abundance: -
d_gene: -
len: 15
v_gene: TRBV11-1
j_gene: TRBJ2-7

CDR3nt: TGTGCCTGGAGTGTAGGTTACAGGGGAGATGAGCAGTTCTTC
CDR3aa: CAWSVGYRGDEQFF
abundance: few
d_gene: TRBD1
len: 14
v_gene: TRBV30
j_gene: TRBJ2-1

CDR3nt: TGTGCCAGCAGGGTCACAGGGGGCGCGAACTATGGCTACACCTTC
CDR3aa: CASRVTGGANYGYTF
abundance: -
d_gene: TRBD1
len: 15
v_gene: TRBV6-5
j_gene: TRBJ1-2

CDR3nt: TGTGCCACCCAGACTAGCGGGGTAGTCTACGAGCAGTACTTC
CDR3aa: CATQTSGVVYEQYF
abundance: -
d_gene: TRBD2
len: 14
v_gene: TRBV5-6
j_gene: TRBJ2-7

CDR3nt: TGCGCCAGCAGCCTGACCCCGGGACAAGCGAACACTGAAGCTTTCTTT
CDR3aa: CASSLTPGQANTEAFF
abundance: -
d_gene: -
len: 16
v_gene: TRBV5-1
j_gene: TRBJ1-1

CDR3nt: TGTGCCAGCAGCTTAGGCGGGACCTCCTACAATGAGCAGTTCTTC
CDR3aa: CASSLGGTSYNEQFF
abundance: -
d_gene: -
len: 15
v_gene: TRBV7-2
j_gene: TRBJ2-1

CDR3nt: TGTGCCATCAGTGATCCGGGACTAGCGGGAGTTGGTCCGTTCTTC
CDR3aa: CAISDPGLAGVGPFF
abundance: once
d_gene: TRBD2
len: 15
v_gene: TRBV10-3
j_gene: TRBJ2-1

CDR3nt: TGTGCCACCCACAGGGAGGTAAAGGAGCAGTACTTC
CDR3aa: CATHREVKEQYF
abundance: once
d_gene: -
len: 12
v_gene: TRBV2
j_gene: TRBJ2-7

CDR3nt: TGCAGCGTAGCACAGGTGATAGCAGATACGCAGTATTTT
CDR3aa: CSVAQVIADTQYF
abundance: -
d_gene: -
len: 13
v_gene: TRBV29-1
j_gene: TRBJ2-3

CDR3nt: TGCGCCAGCGTGGACCGGCCAGGGCCTGAAGCTTTCTTT
CDR3aa: CASVDRPGPEAFF
abundance: few
d_gene: -
len: 13
v_gene: TRBV10-2
j_gene: TRBJ1-1

CDR3nt: TGTGCCAGCAGGGGACTAGCGGGCGTAGATACGCAGTATTTT
CDR3aa: CASRGLAGVDTQYF
abundance: few
d_gene: TRBD2
len: 14
v_gene: TRBV2
j_gene: TRBJ2-3